This T cell receptor (beta chain) was sequenced for a study of beta chain features in type 1 diabetes. A sort by CD45RO/CCR7/CD25/CD127/CD95/CD27 yielded CD4+ naive, central memory, regulatory and stem cell-like memory cells. The whole isolated RNA underwent reverse transcription, so sequencing captured expressed TCRB transcripts. This table comes from immunoSEQ multiplex PCR, and its TCRdb copy is limited to in-frame clones, with some not included. Here the sample spans around 250,000 clones, about 25% being singletons. CDR1 and CDR2 (germline): WSHSY, SAAADI. This CDR3 contains 15 residues. V lost 6 bases, J lost 6 bases, and 21 bases lay in between.

The receptor was isolated from a man aged 30 to 45 in good health. V is TRBV10-2 and J is TRBJ2-7; D may be TRBD2 (5 bases). The source material was central memory CD4+ T cells from blood. The CDR3: CASRDPGLKSGEQYF. CDR3 nucleotide sequence: TGCGCCAGCAGAGATCCAGGACTTAAATCTGGCGAGCAGTACTTC.